The rows below give T cell receptor beta chains drawn from one sample of a study of T cell changes during pregnancy in multiple sclerosis. The method was immunoSEQ multiplex PCR; TCRdb's version includes in-frame clones alone and lacks a portion of them. The sample has around 96,000 clones; around 94% are singletons. Sequenced here: peripheral blood, sampled after pregnancy. The origin of the receptors is a female donor in good health, enrolled as a control in a pregnancy study. CDR3s include the opening cysteine and the closing phenylalanine or tryptophan. The D gene is left open where the match is weak. Not every row has a clone size; where given, it reads once, few, many or a size class.

V: TRBV28; size: NA; J: TRBJ1-2; D: TRBD1; CDR3: CASSLSAGGYGYTF; DNA: TGTGCCAGCAGTTTATCCGCAGGGGGCTATGGCTACACCTTC
V: TRBV18; size: NA; J: TRBJ2-1; D: NA; CDR3: CASSPRVVDYNEQFF; DNA: TGTGCCAGCTCACCGAGGGTTGTCGACTACAATGAGCAGTTCTTC
V: TRBV29-1; size: NA; J: TRBJ1-1; D: NA; CDR3: CSVGGPTQNRNTEAFF; DNA: TGCAGCGTTGGTGGTCCGACACAGAATAGGAACACTGAAGCTTTCTTT
V: TRBV27; size: NA; J: TRBJ2-5; D: TRBD2; CDR3: CASSSWGLAEETQYF; DNA: TGTGCCAGCAGCAGCTGGGGACTAGCGGAAGAGACCCAGTACTTC
V: TRBV28; size: NA; J: TRBJ1-3; D: TRBD1; CDR3: CASSLWSGTGGNTIYF; DNA: TGTGCCAGCAGTTTATGGTCGGGGACAGGGGGAAACACCATATATTTT
V: TRBV28; size: NA; J: TRBJ2-1; D: NA; CDR3: CASKTPNNEQFF; DNA: TGTGCCAGCAAGACACCTAACAATGAGCAGTTCTTC
V: TRBV2; size: NA; J: TRBJ2-1; D: TRBD1; CDR3: CASSRTGEGLFF; DNA: TGTGCCAGCAGTCGGACAGGGGAGGGTCTGTTCTTC
V: TRBV29-1; size: NA; J: TRBJ1-2; D: TRBD1; CDR3: CSVSRGPLYGYTF; DNA: TGCAGCGTTAGCAGGGGGCCCCTTTATGGCTACACCTTC
V: TRBV7-9; size: NA; J: TRBJ2-1; D: NA; CDR3: CASSTGTIYNEQFF; DNA: TGTGCCAGCAGTACCGGGACAATCTACAATGAGCAGTTCTTC
V: TRBV18; size: NA; J: TRBJ2-4; D: TRBD1; CDR3: CASSPPTDRVAKNIQYF; DNA: TGTGCCAGCTCACCACCGACGGACAGGGTGGCCAAAAACATTCAGTACTTC
V: TRBV5-4; size: NA; J: TRBJ1-4; D: NA; CDR3: CASSFGQVNEKLFF; DNA: TGTGCCAGCAGCTTTGGGCAGGTGAATGAAAAACTGTTTTTT
V: TRBV4-1; size: NA; J: TRBJ1-5; D: NA; CDR3: CASSRGPRQPQHF; DNA: TGCGCCAGCAGCCGGGGGCCCCGCCAGCCCCAGCATTTT
V: TRBV19; size: NA; J: TRBJ2-1; D: TRBD1; CDR3: CASSATGGRRNEQFF; DNA: TGTGCCAGTAGTGCGACAGGGGGCAGGAGAAATGAGCAGTTCTTC
V: TRBV6-6; size: NA; J: TRBJ2-7; D: NA; CDR3: CASCRGSSYEQYF; DNA: TGTGCCAGCTGTAGGGGAAGCTCCTACGAGCAGTACTTC
V: TRBV18; size: NA; J: TRBJ1-5; D: NA; CDR3: CASSQAGAGPNQPQHF; DNA: TGTGCCAGCTCACAGGCAGGGGCTGGCCCCAATCAGCCCCAGCATTTT
V: TRBV19; size: NA; J: TRBJ2-5; D: NA; CDR3: CASSIVAGYQETQYF; DNA: TGTGCCAGTAGTATCGTTGCAGGCTACCAAGAGACCCAGTACTTC
V: TRBV6-1; size: NA; J: TRBJ1-5; D: NA; CDR3: CASSEARGPQHF; DNA: TGTGCCAGCAGTGAAGCTAGGGGGCCCCAGCATTTT
V: TRBV28; size: NA; J: TRBJ2-5; D: TRBD2; CDR3: CASSSGTSGIGQETQYF; DNA: TGTGCCAGCAGTTCCGGGACTAGCGGGATAGGGCAAGAGACCCAGTACTTC
V: TRBV4-1; size: NA; J: TRBJ2-3; D: TRBD2; CDR3: CASGTRNTDTQYF; DNA: TGCGCCAGCGGGACTAGGAATACAGATACGCAGTATTTT
V: TRBV5-4; size: once; J: TRBJ2-1; D: NA; CDR3: CASTRGGGSSYNEQFF; DNA: TGTGCCAGCACCCGGGGTGGCGGCAGCTCCTACAATGAGCAGTTCTTC
V: TRBV19; size: NA; J: TRBJ2-1; D: TRBD2; CDR3: CASRPGLANNEQFF; DNA: TGTGCCAGTAGACCGGGACTAGCAAACAATGAGCAGTTCTTC
V: TRBV6-5; size: NA; J: TRBJ2-4; D: TRBD2; CDR3: CASSYMGEGLSIQYF; DNA: TGTGCCAGCAGTTATATGGGGGAGGGCCTGAGCATTCAGTACTTC
V: TRBV5-1; size: NA; J: TRBJ1-3; D: NA; CDR3: CASSSQGNSGNTIYF; DNA: TGCGCCAGCAGCTCTCAGGGGAACTCTGGAAACACCATATATTTT
V: TRBV2; size: NA; J: TRBJ2-1; D: TRBD1; CDR3: CASRYGTGARNEQFF; DNA: TGTGCCAGCAGGTATGGTACAGGGGCGCGTAATGAGCAGTTCTTC
V: TRBV18; size: NA; J: TRBJ2-5; D: NA; CDR3: CASSPRPHQAETQYF; DNA: TGTGCCAGCTCACCCCGGCCGCACCAGGCGGAGACCCAGTACTTC
V: TRBV29-1; size: NA; J: TRBJ2-5; D: TRBD2; CDR3: CSVRLAGETQYF; DNA: TGCAGCGTCAGACTAGCGGGGGAGACCCAGTACTTC
V: TRBV19; size: NA; J: TRBJ2-7; D: NA; CDR3: CASSKGSYEQYF; DNA: TGTGCCAGTAGTAAGGGGTCCTACGAGCAGTACTTC
V: TRBV5-1; size: NA; J: TRBJ2-1; D: NA; CDR3: CASSVVLGGNEQFF; DNA: TGCGCCAGCAGCGTCGTCCTCGGGGGCAATGAGCAGTTCTTC
V: TRBV14; size: NA; J: TRBJ1-3; D: NA; CDR3: CASSPFLNPSGNTIYF; DNA: TGTGCCAGCAGCCCCTTTCTAAACCCCTCTGGAAACACCATATATTTT
V: TRBV9; size: NA; J: TRBJ2-3; D: NA; CDR3: CASSVAGSRSDTQYF; DNA: TGTGCCAGCAGCGTAGCTGGGAGCCGCTCGGATACGCAGTATTTT
V: TRBV28; size: few; J: TRBJ2-7; D: NA; CDR3: CASSLSGYEQYF; DNA: TGTGCCAGCAGTTTATCCGGCTACGAGCAGTACTTC
V: TRBV7-9; size: NA; J: TRBJ2-3; D: TRBD2; CDR3: CASSPGPGLPYTDTQYF; DNA: TGTGCCAGCAGCCCCGGACCGGGACTACCATACACAGATACGCAGTATTTT
V: TRBV6-4; size: NA; J: TRBJ2-7; D: TRBD1; CDR3: CASSATGGAGEQYF; DNA: TGTGCCAGCAGTGCCACAGGGGGCGCGGGGGAGCAGTACTTC
V: TRBV11-2; size: NA; J: TRBJ2-7; D: NA; CDR3: CASSLEGATSYEQYF; DNA: TGTGCCAGCAGCTTAGAGGGAGCGACATCCTACGAGCAGTACTTC
V: TRBV5-6; size: NA; J: TRBJ1-2; D: NA; CDR3: CASSLRRVGGYTF; DNA: TGTGCCAGCAGCTTAAGGAGGGTTGGAGGCTACACCTTC
V: TRBV7-9; size: NA; J: TRBJ2-3; D: TRBD1; CDR3: CASSLRDRNTDTQYF; DNA: TGTGCCAGCAGCTTAAGGGACAGAAACACAGATACGCAGTATTTT
V: TRBV12-5; size: NA; J: TRBJ2-1; D: TRBD2; CDR3: CASGVGLAVNNEQFF; DNA: TGTGCTAGTGGTGTGGGACTAGCGGTCAACAATGAGCAGTTCTTC
V: TRBV5-1; size: few; J: TRBJ2-2; D: NA; CDR3: CASSLAGGFVELFF; DNA: TGCGCCAGCAGCTTGGCTGGAGGATTTGTGGAGCTGTTTTTT
V: TRBV7-9; size: NA; J: TRBJ2-3; D: TRBD2; CDR3: CASSARLADRTDTQYF; DNA: TGTGCCAGCAGCGCCCGACTAGCGGACCGCACAGATACGCAGTATTTT
V: TRBV6-1; size: NA; J: TRBJ2-7; D: TRBD2; CDR3: CASSDGGSPLYEQYF; DNA: TGTGCCAGCAGTGATGGCGGGAGCCCCCTTTACGAGCAGTACTTC
V: TRBV7-9; size: NA; J: TRBJ2-7; D: TRBD1; CDR3: CASSSGQYEQYF; DNA: TGTGCCAGCAGCTCGGGACAGTACGAGCAGTACTTC